Listed below are T cell receptor beta chains from one sample, sequenced in a study of blood T cell repertoires in COVID-19. Here immunoSEQ multiplex PCR was the method, and the copy in TCRdb shows in-frame clones only, minus some. The table has about 110,000 clones, roughly 84% seen once. The sequenced sample was peripheral blood. The receptors were sampled from a human donor in a cohort sampled during active COVID-19. The CDR3 runs from the conserved cysteine through the conserved F or W.

V gene: TRBV29-1
J gene: TRBJ2-4
CDR3 protein: CSVGQGVLAKNIQYF

V gene: TRBV7-3
J gene: TRBJ2-1
CDR3 protein: CASSLGPLANEQFF

V gene: TRBV20-1
J gene: TRBJ1-2
CDR3 protein: CSARTGFGYTF

V gene: TRBV10-3
J gene: TRBJ1-3
CDR3 protein: CAIRREGTGNTGSGNTIYF

V gene: TRBV7-8
J gene: TRBJ1-4
CDR3 protein: CASSMTRLPTNEKLFF

V gene: TRBV5-1
J gene: TRBJ2-5
CDR3 protein: CASSLDRDRGETQYF

V gene: TRBV6-5
J gene: TRBJ1-1
CDR3 protein: CASRGAIGTEAFF

V gene: TRBV24-1
J gene: TRBJ2-1
CDR3 protein: CATESQQGPEQFF

V gene: TRBV28
J gene: TRBJ2-1
CDR3 protein: CASNWRFDEQFF

V gene: TRBV19
J gene: TRBJ1-1
CDR3 protein: CASSIKPTGNTEAFF

V gene: TRBV12-3/TRBV12-4
J gene: TRBJ1-2
CDR3 protein: CASSFPDYGYTF

V gene: TRBV6-2/TRBV6-3
J gene: TRBJ1-2
CDR3 protein: CASSYSSLGDGYTF

V gene: TRBV20-1
J gene: TRBJ2-3
CDR3 protein: CSASPLAGKLDTQYF

V gene: TRBV7-9
J gene: TRBJ1-3
CDR3 protein: CASSLDGGNTIYF

V gene: TRBV9
J gene: TRBJ2-3
CDR3 protein: CASSPVDRPTDTQYF

V gene: TRBV27
J gene: TRBJ1-1
CDR3 protein: CASSQGTGGTEAFF

V gene: TRBV11-2
J gene: TRBJ2-2
CDR3 protein: CASSFGTSGGGELFF

V gene: TRBV6-5
J gene: TRBJ1-5
CDR3 protein: CASSRVQGSNQPQHF

V gene: TRBV27
J gene: TRBJ2-3
CDR3 protein: CASSLGGQGSDTQYF

V gene: TRBV28
J gene: TRBJ2-7
CDR3 protein: CASARAGGSYEQYF

V gene: TRBV28
J gene: TRBJ2-5
CDR3 protein: CASKRGKTQYF

V gene: TRBV5-5
J gene: TRBJ1-3
CDR3 protein: CASSWGQGSGNTIYF

V gene: TRBV30
J gene: TRBJ2-7
CDR3 protein: CAWSVLGTYEQYF

V gene: TRBV7-2
J gene: TRBJ2-1
CDR3 protein: CASSRTGRASSYNEQFF

V gene: TRBV19
J gene: TRBJ1-2
CDR3 protein: CASFSPDRGNYGYTF

V gene: TRBV11-1
J gene: TRBJ2-4
CDR3 protein: CASSLDWLENIQYF

V gene: TRBV5-1
J gene: TRBJ2-2
CDR3 protein: CASSSEGNTGELFF

V gene: TRBV9
J gene: TRBJ2-5
CDR3 protein: CASSGGGAPETQYF

V gene: TRBV7-3
J gene: TRBJ1-3
CDR3 protein: CASSLWGQGDGNTIYF

V gene: TRBV6-2/TRBV6-3
J gene: TRBJ2-5
CDR3 protein: CASSRGLAGSRETQYF